This T cell receptor (beta chain) appears in the sequencing data of a study of CD8 T cells in Susac syndrome. Study-level points and caveats: The study conceded that its TCR sequencing and HLA analysis involved relatively few individuals.

With respect to this clonotype: The antigen is unknown.

J gave up 7 bases and V 1 base, and 6 bases lay outside the gene matches. The CDR3 is 16 amino acids. In germline, CDR1 is MGHDK, CDR2 SYGVNS. The RNA input was about 0.45 to 1 ug, and it was reverse transcribed with random hexamers. A multiplex approach, immunoSEQ multiplex PCR, amplified TCR beta CDR3 across 54 Vbeta and 13 Jbeta. Using its own MiXCR run on the immunoSEQ multiplex PCR reads, TCRdb lists one record per CDR3 protein. The data hold 150,000 to 200,000 distinct CDR3 sequences, with approximately 94% observed a single time. The source of this sequence is a human donor with Susac syndrome. The source material was CD4+ T cells from PBMCs. The rearrangement joins TRBV25-1 to TRBJ1-6; 8 bases fit TRBD1. The DNA for the CDR3 is TGTGCCAGCAGTGAATTAGGCACAGGGGGAAATTCACCCCTCCACTTT. This codes for CASSELGTGGNSPLHF.